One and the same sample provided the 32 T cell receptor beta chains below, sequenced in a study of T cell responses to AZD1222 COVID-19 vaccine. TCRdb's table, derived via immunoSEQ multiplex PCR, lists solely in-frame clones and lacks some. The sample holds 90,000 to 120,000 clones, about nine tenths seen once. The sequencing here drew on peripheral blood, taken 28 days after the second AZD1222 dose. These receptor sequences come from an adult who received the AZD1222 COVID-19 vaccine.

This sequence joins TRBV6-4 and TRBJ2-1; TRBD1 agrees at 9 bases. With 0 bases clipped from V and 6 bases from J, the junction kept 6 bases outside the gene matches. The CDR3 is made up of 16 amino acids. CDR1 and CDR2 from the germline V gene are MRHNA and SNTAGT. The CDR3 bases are TGTGCCAGCAGTGACTCCCCGGGACAGGGCCTCAATGAGCAGTTCTTC. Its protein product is CASSDSPGQGLNEQFF.

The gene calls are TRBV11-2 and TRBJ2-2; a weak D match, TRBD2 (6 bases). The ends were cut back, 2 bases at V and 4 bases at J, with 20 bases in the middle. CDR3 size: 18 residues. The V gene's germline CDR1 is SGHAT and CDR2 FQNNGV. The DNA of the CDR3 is TGTGCCAGCAGCTTACGCGGTCGGGGGACCTTGAGCACCGGGGAGCTGTTTTTT. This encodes CASSLRGRGTLSTGELFF.

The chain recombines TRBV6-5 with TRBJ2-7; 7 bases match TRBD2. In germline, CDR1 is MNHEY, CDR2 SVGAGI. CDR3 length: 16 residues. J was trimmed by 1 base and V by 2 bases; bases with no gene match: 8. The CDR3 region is CASSYPQAGRSYEQYF. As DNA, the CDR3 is TGTGCCAGCAGTTACCCCCAAGCGGGGCGTTCCTACGAGCAGTACTTC.

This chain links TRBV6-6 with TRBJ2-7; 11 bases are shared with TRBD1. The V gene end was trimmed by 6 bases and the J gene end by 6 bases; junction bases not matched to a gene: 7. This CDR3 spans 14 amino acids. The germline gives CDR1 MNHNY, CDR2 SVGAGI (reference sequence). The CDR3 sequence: CASRPVDRGLEQYF. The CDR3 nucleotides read TGTGCCAGCAGACCCGTGGACAGGGGGCTCGAGCAGTACTTC.

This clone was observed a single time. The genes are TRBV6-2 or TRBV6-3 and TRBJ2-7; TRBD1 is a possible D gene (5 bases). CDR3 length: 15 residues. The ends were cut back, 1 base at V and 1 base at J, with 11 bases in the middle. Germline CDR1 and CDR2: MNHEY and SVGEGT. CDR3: CASSYLGPASYEQYF. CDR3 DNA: TGTGCCAGCAGTTACTTGGGGCCAGCTTCCTACGAGCAGTACTTC.

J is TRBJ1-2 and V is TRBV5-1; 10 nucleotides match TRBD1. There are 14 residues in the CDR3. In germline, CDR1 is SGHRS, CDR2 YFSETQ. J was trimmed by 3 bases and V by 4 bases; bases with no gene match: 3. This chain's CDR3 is CASSGTGVDYGYTF. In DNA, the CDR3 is TGCGCCAGCAGCGGGACAGGGGTGGACTATGGCTACACCTTC.

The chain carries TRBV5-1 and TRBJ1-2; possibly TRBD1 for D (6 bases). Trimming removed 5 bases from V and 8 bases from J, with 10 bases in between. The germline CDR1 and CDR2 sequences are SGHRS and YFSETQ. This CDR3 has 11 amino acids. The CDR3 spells CASSQGIGYTF. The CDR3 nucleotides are TGCGCCAGCAGTCAGGGGATCGGCTACACCTTC.

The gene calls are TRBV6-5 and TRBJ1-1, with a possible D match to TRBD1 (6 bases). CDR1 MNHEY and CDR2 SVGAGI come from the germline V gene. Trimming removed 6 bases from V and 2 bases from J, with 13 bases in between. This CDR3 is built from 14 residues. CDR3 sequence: CASSSTTGNTEAFF. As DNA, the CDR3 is TGTGCCAGCAGCTCAACGACAGGAAACACTGAAGCTTTCTTT.

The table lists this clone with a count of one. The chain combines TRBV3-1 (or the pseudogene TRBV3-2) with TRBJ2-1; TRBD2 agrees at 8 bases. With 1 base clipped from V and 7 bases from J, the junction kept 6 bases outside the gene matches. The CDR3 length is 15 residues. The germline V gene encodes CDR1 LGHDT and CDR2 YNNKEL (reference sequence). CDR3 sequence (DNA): TGTGCCAGCAGCCAAGTGACCAGCGGGAGAAATGAGCAGTTCTTC. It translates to CASSQVTSGRNEQFF.

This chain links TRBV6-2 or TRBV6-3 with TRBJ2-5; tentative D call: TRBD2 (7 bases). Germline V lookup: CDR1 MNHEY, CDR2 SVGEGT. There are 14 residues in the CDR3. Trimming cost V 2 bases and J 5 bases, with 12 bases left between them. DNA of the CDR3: TGTGCCAGCAGTTACAGGGAGGGGGAGGAGACCCAGTACTTC. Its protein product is CASSYREGEETQYF.

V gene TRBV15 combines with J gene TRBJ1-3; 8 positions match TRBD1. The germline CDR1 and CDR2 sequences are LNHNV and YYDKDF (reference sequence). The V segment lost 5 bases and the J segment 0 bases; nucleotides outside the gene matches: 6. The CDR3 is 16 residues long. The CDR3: CATSVGQGHSGNTIYF. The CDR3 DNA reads TGTGCCACCAGCGTAGGACAGGGTCACTCTGGAAACACCATATATTTT.

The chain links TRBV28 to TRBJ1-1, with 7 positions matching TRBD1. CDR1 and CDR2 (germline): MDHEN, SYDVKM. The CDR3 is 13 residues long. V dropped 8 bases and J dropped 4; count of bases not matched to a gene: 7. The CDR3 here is CASPDRRGTEAFF. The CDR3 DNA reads TGTGCCAGCCCGGACAGGCGGGGCACTGAAGCTTTCTTT. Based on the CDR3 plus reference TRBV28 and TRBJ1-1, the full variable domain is DVKVTQSSRYLVKRTGEKVFLECVQDMDHENMFWYRQDPGLGLRLIYFSYDVKMKEKGDIPEGYSVSREKKERFSLILESASTNQTSMYLCASPDRRGTEAFFGQGTRLTVV.

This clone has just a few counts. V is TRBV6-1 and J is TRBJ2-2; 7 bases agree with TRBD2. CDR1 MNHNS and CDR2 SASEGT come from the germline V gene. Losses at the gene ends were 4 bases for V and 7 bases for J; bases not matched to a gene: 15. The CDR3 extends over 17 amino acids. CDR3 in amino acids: CASSAPGEAGLDGELFF. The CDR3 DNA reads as TGTGCCAGCAGTGCCCCCGGGGAAGCGGGGTTGGACGGGGAGCTGTTTTTT.

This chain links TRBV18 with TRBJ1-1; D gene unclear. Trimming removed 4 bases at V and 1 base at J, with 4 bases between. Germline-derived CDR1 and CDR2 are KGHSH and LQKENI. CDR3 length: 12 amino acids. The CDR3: CASSLTNTEAFF. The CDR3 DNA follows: TGTGCCAGCTCACTCACGAACACTGAAGCTTTCTTT.

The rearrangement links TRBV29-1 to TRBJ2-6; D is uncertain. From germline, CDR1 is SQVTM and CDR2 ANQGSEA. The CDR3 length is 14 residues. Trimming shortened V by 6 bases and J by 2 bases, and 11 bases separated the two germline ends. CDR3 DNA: TGCAGCGTCAAAGAAATGGCTGGGGCCAACGTCCTGACTTTC. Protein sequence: CSVKEMAGANVLTF. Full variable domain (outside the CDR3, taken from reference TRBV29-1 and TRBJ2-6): SAVISQKPSRDICQRGTSLTIQCQVDSQVTMMFWYRQQPGQSLTLIATANQGSEATYESGFVIDKFPISRPNLTFSTLTVSNMSPEDSSIYLCSVKEMAGANVLTFGAGSRLTVL.

CDR3 sequence (DNA): TGTGCCAGCAGCTTAGGGAGGCAGGGAGGGCAGTACTTC. Translation: CASSLGRQGGQYF. J is TRBJ2-7 and V is TRBV7-2; possibly TRBD2 for D (6 bases). V lost 1 base and J lost 9, with 13 bases in between. From germline, CDR1 is SGHTA and CDR2 FQGNSA. This CDR3 is 13 amino acids long.

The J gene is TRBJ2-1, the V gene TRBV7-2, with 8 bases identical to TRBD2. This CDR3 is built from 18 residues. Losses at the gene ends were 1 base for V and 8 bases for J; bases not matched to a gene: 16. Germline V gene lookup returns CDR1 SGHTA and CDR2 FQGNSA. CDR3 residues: CASSLGFPGTSGRDEQFF. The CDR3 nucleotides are TGTGCCAGCAGCTTAGGGTTTCCCGGGACTAGTGGGAGGGATGAGCAGTTCTTC.

CDR3 sequence: CATSRVTGVQPQHF. In DNA form, the CDR3 reads TGTGCCACCAGCAGAGTGACAGGGGTTCAGCCCCAGCATTTT. The gene calls are TRBV15 and TRBJ1-5; 8 nucleotides line up with TRBD1. The CDR3 has 14 residues. V dropped 1 base and J dropped 6; count of bases not matched to a gene: 2. Germline values: CDR1 LNHNV, CDR2 YYDKDF (reference sequence).

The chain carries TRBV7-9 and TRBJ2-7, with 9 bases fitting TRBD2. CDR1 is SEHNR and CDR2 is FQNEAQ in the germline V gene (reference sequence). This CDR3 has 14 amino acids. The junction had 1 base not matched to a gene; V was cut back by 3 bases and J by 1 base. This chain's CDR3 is CASSLTSGSYEQYF. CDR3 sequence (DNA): TGTGCCAGCAGCTTGACTAGCGGTTCCTACGAGCAGTACTTC.

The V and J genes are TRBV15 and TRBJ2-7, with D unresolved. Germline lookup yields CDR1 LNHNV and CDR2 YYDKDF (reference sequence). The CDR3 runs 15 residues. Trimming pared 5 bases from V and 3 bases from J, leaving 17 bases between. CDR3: CATSVSGSLYYEQYF. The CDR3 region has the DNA TGTGCCACCAGCGTCTCCGGGTCCTTATACTACGAGCAGTACTTC.

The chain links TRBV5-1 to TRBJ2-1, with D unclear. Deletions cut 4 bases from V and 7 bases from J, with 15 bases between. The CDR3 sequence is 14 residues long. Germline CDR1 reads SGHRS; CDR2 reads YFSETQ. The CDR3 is CASSRLSIGNEQFF. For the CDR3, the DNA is TGCGCCAGCAGCCGCCTCTCAATTGGGAATGAGCAGTTCTTC.

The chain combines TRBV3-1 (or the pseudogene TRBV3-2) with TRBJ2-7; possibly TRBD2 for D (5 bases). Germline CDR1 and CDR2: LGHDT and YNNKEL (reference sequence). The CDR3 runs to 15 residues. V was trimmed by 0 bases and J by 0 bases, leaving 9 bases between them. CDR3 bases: TGTGCCAGCAGCCAAGAGCCAGCGGTCTCCTACGAGCAGTACTTC. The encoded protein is CASSQEPAVSYEQYF.

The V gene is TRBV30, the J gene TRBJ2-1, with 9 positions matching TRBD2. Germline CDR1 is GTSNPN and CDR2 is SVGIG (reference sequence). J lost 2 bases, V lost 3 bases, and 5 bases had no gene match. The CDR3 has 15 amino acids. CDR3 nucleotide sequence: TGTGCCTGGAGAGTAGCGGGAGTCCCCTACAATGAGCAGTTCTTC. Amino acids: CAWRVAGVPYNEQFF.

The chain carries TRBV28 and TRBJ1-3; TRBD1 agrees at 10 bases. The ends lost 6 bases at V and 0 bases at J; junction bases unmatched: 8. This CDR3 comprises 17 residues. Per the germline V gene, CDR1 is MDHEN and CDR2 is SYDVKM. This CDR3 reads CASSLDRGINSGNTIYF. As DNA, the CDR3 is TGTGCCAGCAGCCTGGACAGGGGGATAAACTCTGGAAACACCATATATTTT.

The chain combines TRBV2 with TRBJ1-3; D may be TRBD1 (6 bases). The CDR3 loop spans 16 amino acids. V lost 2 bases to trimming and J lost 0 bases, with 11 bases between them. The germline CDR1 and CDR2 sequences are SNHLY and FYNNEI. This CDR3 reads CASSERGYSSGNTIYF. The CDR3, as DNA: TGTGCCAGCAGTGAAAGGGGGTATAGCTCTGGAAACACCATATATTTT.

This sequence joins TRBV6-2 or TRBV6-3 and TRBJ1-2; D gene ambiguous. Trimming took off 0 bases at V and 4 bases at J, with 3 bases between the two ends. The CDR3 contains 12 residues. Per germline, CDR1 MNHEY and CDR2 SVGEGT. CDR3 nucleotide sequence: TGTGCCAGCAGTTACTCGGTCTATGGCTACACCTTC. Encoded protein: CASSYSVYGYTF.

The CDR3 is CASSGEGGLRTEAFF. The CDR3 nucleotides read TGTGCCAGCAGCGGGGAAGGGGGTTTACGGACTGAAGCTTTCTTT. The rearrangement links TRBV9 to TRBJ1-1; D is perhaps TRBD1 (6 bases). V shed 3 bases and J shed 5 bases, with 17 bases lying between them. This CDR3 contains 15 residues. CDR1 is SGDLS, CDR2 YYNGEE, per germline.

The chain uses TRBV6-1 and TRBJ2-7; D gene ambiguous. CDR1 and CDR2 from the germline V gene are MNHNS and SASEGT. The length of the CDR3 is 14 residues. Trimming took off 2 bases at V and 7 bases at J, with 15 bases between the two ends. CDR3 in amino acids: CASSEMPVGREQYF. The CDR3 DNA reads TGTGCCAGCAGTGAAATGCCGGTTGGTAGGGAGCAGTACTTC.

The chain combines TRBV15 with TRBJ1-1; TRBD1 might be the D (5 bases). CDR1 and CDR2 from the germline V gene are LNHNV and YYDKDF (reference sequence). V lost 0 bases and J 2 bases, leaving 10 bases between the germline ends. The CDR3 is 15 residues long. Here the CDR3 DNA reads TGTGCCACCAGCAGAGATGGGCAGGGAAACACTGAAGCTTTCTTT. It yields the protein CATSRDGQGNTEAFF.

CDR3 sequence reads: CASSRRLAGALTDTQYF. As DNA, the CDR3 is TGTGCCAGCAGCCGCCGCTTAGCGGGGGCCCTCACAGATACGCAGTATTTT. V and J are TRBV7-6 and TRBJ2-3, with 9 bases that match TRBD2. Trimming cost V 5 bases and J 2 bases; bases outside gene matches: 11. CDR3 size: 17 residues. Germline CDR1 and CDR2: SGHVS and FNYEAQ.

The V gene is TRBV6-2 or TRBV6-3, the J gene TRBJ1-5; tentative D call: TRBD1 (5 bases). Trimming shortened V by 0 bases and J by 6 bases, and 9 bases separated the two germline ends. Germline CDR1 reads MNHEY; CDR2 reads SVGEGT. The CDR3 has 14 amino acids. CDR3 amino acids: CASSYSTEGQPQHF. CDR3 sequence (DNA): TGTGCCAGCAGTTACTCGACAGAAGGTCAGCCCCAGCATTTT.

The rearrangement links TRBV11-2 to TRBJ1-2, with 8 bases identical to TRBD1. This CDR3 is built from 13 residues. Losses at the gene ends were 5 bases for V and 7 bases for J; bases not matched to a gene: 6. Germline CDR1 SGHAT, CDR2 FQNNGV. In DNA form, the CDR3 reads TGTGCCAGCAGCATTGACAGGGGCCGTGGCTACACCTTC. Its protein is CASSIDRGRGYTF. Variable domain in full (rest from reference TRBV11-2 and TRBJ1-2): EAGVAQSPRYKIIEKRQSVAFWCNPISGHATLYWYQQILGQGPKLLIQFQNNGVVDDSQLPKDRFSAERLKGVDSTLKIQPAKLEDSAVYLCASSIDRGRGYTFGSGTRLTVV.